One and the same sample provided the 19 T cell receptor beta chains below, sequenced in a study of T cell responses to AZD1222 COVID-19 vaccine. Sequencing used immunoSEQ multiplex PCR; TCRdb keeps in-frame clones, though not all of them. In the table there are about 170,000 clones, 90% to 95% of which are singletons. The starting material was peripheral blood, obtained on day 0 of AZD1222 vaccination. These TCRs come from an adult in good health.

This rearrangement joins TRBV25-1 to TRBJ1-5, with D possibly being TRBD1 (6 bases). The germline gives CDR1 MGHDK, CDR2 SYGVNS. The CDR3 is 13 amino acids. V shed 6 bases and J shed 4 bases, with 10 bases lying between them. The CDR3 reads CASRDRENQPQHF. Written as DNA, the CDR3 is TGTGCCAGCAGGGACAGAGAAAATCAGCCCCAGCATTTT.

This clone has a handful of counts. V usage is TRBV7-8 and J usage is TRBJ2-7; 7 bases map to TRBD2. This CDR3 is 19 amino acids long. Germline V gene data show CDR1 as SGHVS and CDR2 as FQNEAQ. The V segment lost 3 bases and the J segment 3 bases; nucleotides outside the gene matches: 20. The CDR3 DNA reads TGTGCCAGCAGCTTTATAGTGGGGCCTAGCGGAAAAGGGTACTACGAGCAGTACTTC. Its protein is CASSFIVGPSGKGYYEQYF.

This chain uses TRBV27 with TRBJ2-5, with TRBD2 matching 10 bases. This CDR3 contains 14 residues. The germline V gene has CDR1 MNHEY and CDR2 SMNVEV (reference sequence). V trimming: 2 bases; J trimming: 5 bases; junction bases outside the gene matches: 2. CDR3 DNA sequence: TGTGCCAGCAGTTTACTAGCGGGAGTGGAGACCCAGTACTTC. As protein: CASSLLAGVETQYF.

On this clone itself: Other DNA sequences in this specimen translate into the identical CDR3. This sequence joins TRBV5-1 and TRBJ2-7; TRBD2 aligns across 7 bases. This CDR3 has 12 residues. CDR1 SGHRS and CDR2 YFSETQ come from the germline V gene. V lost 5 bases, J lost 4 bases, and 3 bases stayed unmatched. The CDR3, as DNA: TGCGCCAGCAGTCTGGGGGGGTACGAGCAGTACTTC. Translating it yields CASSLGGYEQYF.

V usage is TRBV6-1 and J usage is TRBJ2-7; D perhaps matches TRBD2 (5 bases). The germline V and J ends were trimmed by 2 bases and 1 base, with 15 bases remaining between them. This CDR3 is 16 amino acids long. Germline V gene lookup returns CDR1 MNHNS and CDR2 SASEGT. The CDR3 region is CASSEMIFGSSYEQYF. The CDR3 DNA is TGTGCCAGCAGTGAAATGATCTTTGGGAGTTCCTACGAGCAGTACTTC.

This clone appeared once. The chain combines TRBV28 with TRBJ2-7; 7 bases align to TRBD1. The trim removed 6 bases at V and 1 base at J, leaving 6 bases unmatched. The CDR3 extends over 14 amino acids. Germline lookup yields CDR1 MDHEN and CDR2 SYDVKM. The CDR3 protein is CASSEDRVSYEQYF. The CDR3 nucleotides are TGTGCCAGCAGCGAAGACAGGGTATCCTACGAGCAGTACTTC.

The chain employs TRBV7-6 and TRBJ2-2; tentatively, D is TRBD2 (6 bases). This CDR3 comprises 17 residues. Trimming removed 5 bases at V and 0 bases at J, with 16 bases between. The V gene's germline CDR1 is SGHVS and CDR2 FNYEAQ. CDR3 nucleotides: TGTGCCAGCAGCCCCGGGGGTACCCTAACGAACACCGGGGAGCTGTTTTTT. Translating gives CASSPGGTLTNTGELFF.

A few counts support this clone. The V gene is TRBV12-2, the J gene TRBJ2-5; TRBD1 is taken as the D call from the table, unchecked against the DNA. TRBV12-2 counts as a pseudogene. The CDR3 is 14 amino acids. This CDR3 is CASRWTGVRETQYF. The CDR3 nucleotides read TGTGCAAGTCGCTGGACAGGGGTCCGAGAGACCCAGTACTTC.

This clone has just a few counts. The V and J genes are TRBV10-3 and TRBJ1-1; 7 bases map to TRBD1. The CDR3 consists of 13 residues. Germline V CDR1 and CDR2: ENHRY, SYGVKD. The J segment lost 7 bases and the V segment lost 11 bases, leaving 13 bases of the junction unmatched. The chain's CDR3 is CAANPTGEGEAFF. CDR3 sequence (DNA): TGTGCCGCTAACCCTACAGGGGAGGGTGAAGCTTTCTTT.

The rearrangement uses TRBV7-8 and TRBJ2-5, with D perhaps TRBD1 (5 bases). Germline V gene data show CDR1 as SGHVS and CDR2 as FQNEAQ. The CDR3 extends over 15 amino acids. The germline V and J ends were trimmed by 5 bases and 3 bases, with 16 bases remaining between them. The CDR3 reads CASSRPGMAEETQYF. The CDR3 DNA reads TGTGCCAGCAGCCGCCCAGGGATGGCCGAAGAGACCCAGTACTTC.

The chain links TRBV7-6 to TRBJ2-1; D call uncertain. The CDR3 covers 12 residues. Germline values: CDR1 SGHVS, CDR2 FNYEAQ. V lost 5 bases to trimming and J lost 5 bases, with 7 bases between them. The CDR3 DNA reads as TGTGCCAGCAGCCGTAACGACAATGAGCAGTTCTTC. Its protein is CASSRNDNEQFF.

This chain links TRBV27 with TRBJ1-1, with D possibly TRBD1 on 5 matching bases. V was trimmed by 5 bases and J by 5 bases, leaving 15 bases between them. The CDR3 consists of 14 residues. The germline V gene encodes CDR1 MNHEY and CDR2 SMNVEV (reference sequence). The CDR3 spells CASSLTTGGTEAFF. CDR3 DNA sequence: TGTGCCAGCAGTCTGACGACTGGGGGGACTGAAGCTTTCTTT.

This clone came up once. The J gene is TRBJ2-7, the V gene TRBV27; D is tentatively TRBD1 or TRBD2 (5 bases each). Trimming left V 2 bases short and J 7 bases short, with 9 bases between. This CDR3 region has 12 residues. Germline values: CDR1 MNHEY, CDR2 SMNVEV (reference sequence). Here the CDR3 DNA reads TGTGCCAGCAGTTTACTTGAGGGGGAGCAGTACTTC. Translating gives CASSLLEGEQYF.

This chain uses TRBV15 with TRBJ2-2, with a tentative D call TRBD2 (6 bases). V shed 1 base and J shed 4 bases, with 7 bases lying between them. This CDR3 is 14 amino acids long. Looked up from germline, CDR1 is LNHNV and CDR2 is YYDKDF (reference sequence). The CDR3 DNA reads TGTGCCACCAGCAGAGGCGGGGTCACCGGGGAGCTGTTTTTT. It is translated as CATSRGGVTGELFF.

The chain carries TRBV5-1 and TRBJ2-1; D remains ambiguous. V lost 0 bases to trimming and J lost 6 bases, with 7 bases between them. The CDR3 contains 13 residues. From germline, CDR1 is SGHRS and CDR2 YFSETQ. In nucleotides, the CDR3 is TGCGCCAGCAGCTTGGCCGACCGCAATGAGCAGTTCTTC. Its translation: CASSLADRNEQFF.

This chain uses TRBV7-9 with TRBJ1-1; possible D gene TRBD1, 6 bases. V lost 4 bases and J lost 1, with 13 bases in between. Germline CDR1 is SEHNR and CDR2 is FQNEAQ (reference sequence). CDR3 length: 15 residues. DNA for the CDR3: TGTGCCAGCAGCTACTGGACAGACAAGAACACTGAAGCTTTCTTT. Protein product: CASSYWTDKNTEAFF.

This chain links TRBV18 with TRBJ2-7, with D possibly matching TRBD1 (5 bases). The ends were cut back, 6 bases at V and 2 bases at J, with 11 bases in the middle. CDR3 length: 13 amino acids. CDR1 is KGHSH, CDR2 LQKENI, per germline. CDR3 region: CASSQGYAYEQYF. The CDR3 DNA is TGTGCCAGCTCCCAGGGTTATGCCTACGAGCAGTACTTC.

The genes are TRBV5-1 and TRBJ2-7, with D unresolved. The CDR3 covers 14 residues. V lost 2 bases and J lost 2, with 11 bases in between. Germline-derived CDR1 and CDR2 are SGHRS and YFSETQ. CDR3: CASSFQAETYEQYF. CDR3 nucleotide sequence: TGCGCCAGCAGCTTTCAGGCGGAGACCTACGAGCAGTACTTC.

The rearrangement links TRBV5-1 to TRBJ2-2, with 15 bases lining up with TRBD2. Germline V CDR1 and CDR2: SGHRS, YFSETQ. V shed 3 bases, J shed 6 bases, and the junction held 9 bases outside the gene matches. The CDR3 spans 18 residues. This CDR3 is CASSSGLAGGPGPGELFF. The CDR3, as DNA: TGCGCCAGCAGCTCCGGACTAGCGGGAGGGCCTGGTCCCGGGGAGCTGTTTTTT.